These 18 T cell receptor beta chains originate from one sample sequenced in a study of blood T cell repertoires in COVID-19. TCRdb's table, derived via immunoSEQ multiplex PCR, lists solely in-frame clones and lacks some. This repertoire shows about 190,000 clones, about 87% found once; its top ten account for more than 3.5%. Sequenced material: peripheral blood. All receptors come from a woman aged 25 to 39 with acute or convalescent COVID-19.

This chain uses TRBV5-1 with TRBJ1-3, with D unresolved. Trimming took off 7 bases at V and 0 bases at J, with 11 bases between the two ends. The germline V gene encodes CDR1 SGHRS and CDR2 YFSETQ. The CDR3 is made up of 14 amino acids. The CDR3 here is CASSEEHSGNTIYF. The CDR3 DNA sequence: TGCGCCAGCTCGGAGGAACACTCTGGAAACACCATATATTTT.

This clone was seen a few times. This sequence joins TRBV5-1 and TRBJ1-2; a weak D match, TRBD1 (6 bases). In germline, CDR1 is SGHRS, CDR2 YFSETQ. This CDR3 comprises 13 residues. Trimming took off 0 bases at V and 10 bases at J, with 13 bases between the two ends. CDR3 residues: CASSLGAGDPYTF. The CDR3 nucleotides are TGCGCCAGCAGCTTGGGGGCAGGGGACCCCTACACCTTC.

The V call is TRBV30, the J call TRBJ2-1; D is unresolved. Trimming shortened V by 0 bases and J by 9 bases, and 6 bases separated the two germline ends. In germline, CDR1 is GTSNPN, CDR2 SVGIG (reference sequence). The CDR3 has 11 amino acids. The CDR3 coding sequence is TGTGCCTGGAGTGTGAGGAGTGAGCAGTTCTTC. Amino acids: CAWSVRSEQFF.

The J gene is TRBJ1-2, the V gene TRBV6-5, with D possibly TRBD1 on 6 matching bases. Germline loops: CDR1 MNHEY, CDR2 SVGAGI. V lost 6 bases and J lost 4, with 9 bases in between. CDR3 length equals 12 residues. CDR3 DNA: TGTGCCAGCAGCGCGGACAGCTATGGCTACACCTTC. This encodes CASSADSYGYTF.

In the case of this clone: At the DNA level, this CDR3 is encoded by other sequences in the same sample as well. This chain joins TRBV20-1 and TRBJ2-5; no reliable D call. CDR3 length: 11 amino acids. The V and J ends lost 0 bases and 4 bases respectively, with 3 bases between them. Per germline, CDR1 DFQATT and CDR2 SNEGSKA (reference sequence). The CDR3 reads CSARDRETQYF. The CDR3 DNA is TGCAGTGCTAGAGATAGAGAGACCCAGTACTTC.

The chain carries TRBV9 and TRBJ2-7; 7 positions agree with TRBD2. There are 15 residues in the CDR3. Trimming took 5 bases from V and 4 from J; bases not matched to a gene: 12. Looked up from germline, CDR1 is SGDLS and CDR2 is YYNGEE. This CDR3 reads CASSPSAGPTYEQYF. CDR3 DNA sequence: TGTGCCAGCAGTCCCTCAGCGGGACCCACATACGAGCAGTACTTC. Full variable domain (outside the CDR3, taken from reference TRBV9 and TRBJ2-7): DSGVTQTPKHLITATGQRVTLRCSPRSGDLSVYWYQQSLDQGLQFLIQYYNGEERAKGNILERFSAQQFPDLHSELNLSSLELGDSALYFCASSPSAGPTYEQYFGPGTRLTVT.

The chain carries TRBV5-4 and TRBJ2-7; a weak D match, TRBD1 (6 bases). The V and J ends lost 4 bases and 3 bases respectively, with 11 bases between them. Per the germline V gene, CDR1 is SGHNT and CDR2 is YYREEE (reference sequence). The length of the CDR3 is 13 residues. The CDR3, as DNA: TGTGCCAGCAGCCCGGGACAAAACTACGAGCAGTACTTC. Translation gives CASSPGQNYEQYF.

The V call is TRBV5-4, the J call TRBJ2-3; 8 nucleotides align to TRBD1. Trimming cost V 4 bases and J 0 bases; bases outside gene matches: 4. This CDR3 is 15 amino acids long. Germline CDR1 reads SGHNT; CDR2 reads YYREEE (reference sequence). In DNA, the CDR3 is TGTGCCAGCAGCGACAGGGGCGGGAGCACAGATACGCAGTATTTT. This encodes CASSDRGGSTDTQYF.

The CDR3 is CASSSQPGQIRELFF. Here the CDR3 DNA reads TGTGCCAGCAGCTCCCAACCGGGACAAATTAGGGAGCTGTTTTTT. The rearrangement uses TRBV11-2 and TRBJ2-2; D is possibly TRBD1 (6 bases). Trimming removed 4 bases from V and 9 bases from J, with 18 bases in between. The CDR3 extends over 15 amino acids. Germline CDR1 SGHAT, CDR2 FQNNGV.

This rearrangement joins TRBV24-1 to TRBJ1-2; D is unresolved. V lost 3 bases and J 3 bases, leaving 16 bases between the germline ends. This CDR3 is 16 amino acids long. Germline assignment: CDR1 KGHDR and CDR2 SFDVKD. CDR3 sequence reads: CATSDERAERYYGYTF. CDR3 bases: TGTGCCACCAGTGATGAGCGGGCCGAGAGATACTATGGCTACACCTTC.

The chain uses TRBV7-2 and TRBJ2-1; the match to TRBD2 covers 8 bases. The CDR3 has 13 amino acids. From germline, CDR1 is SGHTA and CDR2 FQGNSA. The trim removed 5 bases at V and 9 bases at J, leaving 6 bases unmatched. The CDR3 spells CASSAQSGSEQFF. For the CDR3, the DNA is TGTGCCAGCAGCGCACAAAGCGGGAGTGAGCAGTTCTTC.

The chain uses TRBV9 and TRBJ1-3; TRBD1 matches 8 bases. The CDR3 extends over 15 amino acids. Unmatched junction bases numbered 5, after V lost 4 bases and J lost 2 bases. The V gene's germline CDR1 is SGDLS and CDR2 YYNGEE. CDR3 in amino acids: CASSLGQGPGNTIYF. The CDR3 coding sequence is TGTGCCAGCAGCTTAGGACAGGGTCCTGGAAACACCATATATTTT.

For the CDR3, the DNA is TGTGCCACCAGTGATTCTAGGGGACAGGGGGTAGCAGATACGCAGTATTTT. Translating gives CATSDSRGQGVADTQYF. The V gene is TRBV24-1, the J gene TRBJ2-3; 11 nucleotides agree with TRBD1. The trim removed 2 bases at V and 4 bases at J, leaving 7 bases unmatched. CDR1 and CDR2 from the germline V gene are KGHDR and SFDVKD. This CDR3 spans 17 amino acids.

The chain links TRBV2 to TRBJ2-5, with a tentative D call TRBD1 (6 bases). Germline-derived CDR1 and CDR2 are SNHLY and FYNNEI. CDR3 length equals 14 residues. Trimming left V 5 bases short and J 4 bases short, with 14 bases between. The CDR3 reads CASSPGVVGETQYF. The CDR3, as DNA: TGTGCCAGCAGTCCAGGGGTTGTGGGAGAGACCCAGTACTTC.

The genes are TRBV7-9 and TRBJ2-7; D not certain. Trimming removed 5 bases from V and 0 bases from J, with 11 bases in between. The germline V gene has CDR1 SEHNR and CDR2 FQNEAQ (reference sequence). This CDR3 has 14 residues. The CDR3 reads CASSLSGYSYEQYF. In DNA form, the CDR3 reads TGTGCCAGCAGCCTCTCAGGTTACTCCTACGAGCAGTACTTC. Based on the CDR3 plus reference TRBV7-9 and TRBJ2-7, the full variable domain is DTGVSQNPRHKITKRGQNVTFRCDPISEHNRLYWYRQTLGQGPEFLTYFQNEAQLEKSRLLSDRFSAERPKGSFSTLEIQRTEQGDSAMYLCASSLSGYSYEQYFGPGTRLTVT.

V is TRBV7-8 and J is TRBJ1-2; D possibly corresponds to TRBD1 (5 bases). Germline V gene lookup returns CDR1 SGHVS and CDR2 FQNEAQ. The CDR3 runs to 15 residues. Trimming pared 5 bases from V and 4 bases from J, leaving 17 bases between. The DNA for the CDR3 is TGTGCCAGCAGCCCCCGCGTAGACAGTCGCTATGGCTACACCTTC. This translates into CASSPRVDSRYGYTF.

CDR3 nucleotides: TGTGCCATCAGTTTAGGACAGGAGTCCTCCGCCGAGCAGTACTTC. Translated: CAISLGQESSAEQYF. The rearrangement links TRBV10-3 to TRBJ2-7; 7 bases map to TRBD1. Germline loops: CDR1 ENHRY, CDR2 SYGVKD. The CDR3 sequence is 15 residues long. The trim removed 5 bases at V and 6 bases at J, leaving 13 bases unmatched.

V usage is TRBV27 and J usage is TRBJ2-7; the D gene is possibly TRBD2 (5 bases). CDR1 and CDR2 (germline): MNHEY, SMNVEV (reference sequence). The CDR3 is 15 amino acids. The V gene lost 4 bases and the J gene lost 3 bases, with 16 bases spanning the gap. The CDR3 loop is CASSSFRGKVYEQYF. The CDR3 DNA sequence: TGTGCCAGCAGTTCCTTTCGAGGGAAGGTCTACGAGCAGTACTTC.